The clone carrying this T cell receptor (beta chain) was counted ten times or more. The antigen remains undetermined. This sample is part of a study of human T cells and chemical hapten exposure. TCRdb independently ran MiXCR on the RACE reads; one entry per CDR3 protein. The profile shows around 380,000 distinct CDR3 sequences, approximately 4.4% of them singletons. Findings and limits, study-wide: The donor cohort had alopecia, so its immune response may not match that of healthy people.

Time point denoted: patch test 1, 2 weeks after DPC sensitization. The treatment here: therapeutic diphenylcyclopropenone sensitization with weekly scalp DPC. Germline V CDR1 and CDR2: MGHRA, YSYEKL. V was trimmed by 1 base and J by 3 bases, leaving 8 bases between them. The CDR3 totals 14 residues. This receptor was obtained from a woman aged 45-65 years with alopecia areata. Some clones in this sample may be carry-over from other donors' samples. The sample in question was whole blood, obtained in connection with sensitization to the hapten diphenylcyclopropenone (DPC). This rearrangement joins TRBV4-1 to TRBJ2-3; the D is unclear. The CDR3 spells CASSQVSRTDTQYF. CDR3 sequence (DNA): TGCGCCAGCAGCCAAGTTTCGAGAACAGATACGCAGTATTTT.